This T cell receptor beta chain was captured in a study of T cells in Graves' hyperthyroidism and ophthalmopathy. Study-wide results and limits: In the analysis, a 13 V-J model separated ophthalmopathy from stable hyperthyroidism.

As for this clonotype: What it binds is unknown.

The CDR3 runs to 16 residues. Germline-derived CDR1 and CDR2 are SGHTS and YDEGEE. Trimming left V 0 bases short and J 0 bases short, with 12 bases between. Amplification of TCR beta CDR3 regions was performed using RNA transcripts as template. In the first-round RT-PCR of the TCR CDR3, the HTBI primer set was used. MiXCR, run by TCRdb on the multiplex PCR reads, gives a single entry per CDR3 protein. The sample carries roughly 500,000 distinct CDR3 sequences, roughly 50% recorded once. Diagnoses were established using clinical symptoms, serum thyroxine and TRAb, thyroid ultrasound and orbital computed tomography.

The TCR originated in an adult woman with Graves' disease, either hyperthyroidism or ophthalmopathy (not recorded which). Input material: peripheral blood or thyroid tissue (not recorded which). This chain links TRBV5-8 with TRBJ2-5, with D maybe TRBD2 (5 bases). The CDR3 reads CASSLVSGLYQETQYF. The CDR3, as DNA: TGTGCCAGCAGCTTGGTGTCAGGACTGTACCAAGAGACCCAGTACTTC.